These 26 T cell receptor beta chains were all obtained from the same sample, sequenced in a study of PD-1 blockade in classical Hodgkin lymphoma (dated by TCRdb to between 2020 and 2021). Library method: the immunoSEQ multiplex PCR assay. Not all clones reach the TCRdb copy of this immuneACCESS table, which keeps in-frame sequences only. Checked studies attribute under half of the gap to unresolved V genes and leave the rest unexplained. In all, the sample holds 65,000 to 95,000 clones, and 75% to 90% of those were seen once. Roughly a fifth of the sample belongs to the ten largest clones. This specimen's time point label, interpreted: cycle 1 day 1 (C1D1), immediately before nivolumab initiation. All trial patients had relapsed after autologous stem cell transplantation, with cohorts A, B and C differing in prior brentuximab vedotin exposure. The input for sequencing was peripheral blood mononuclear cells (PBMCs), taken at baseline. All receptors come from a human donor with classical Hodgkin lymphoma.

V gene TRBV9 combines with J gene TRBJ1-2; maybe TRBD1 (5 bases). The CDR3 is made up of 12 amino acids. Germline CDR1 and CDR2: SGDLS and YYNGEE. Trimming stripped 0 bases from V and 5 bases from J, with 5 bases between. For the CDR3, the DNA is TGTGCCAGCAGCGTAGAGGGGTATGGCTACACCTTC. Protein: CASSVEGYGYTF.

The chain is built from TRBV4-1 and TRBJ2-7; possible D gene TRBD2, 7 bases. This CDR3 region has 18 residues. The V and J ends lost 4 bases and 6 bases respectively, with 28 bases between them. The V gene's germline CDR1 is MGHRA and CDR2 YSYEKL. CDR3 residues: CASSRHGGAPTRMGEQYF. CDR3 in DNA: TGCGCCAGCAGCCGCCATGGGGGGGCTCCCACTAGAATGGGCGAGCAGTACTTC.

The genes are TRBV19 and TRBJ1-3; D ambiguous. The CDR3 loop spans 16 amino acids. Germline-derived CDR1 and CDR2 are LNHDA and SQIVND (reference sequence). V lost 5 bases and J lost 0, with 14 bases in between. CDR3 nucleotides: TGTGCCAGTAGTGGCAATTGGTTGAACTCTGGAAACACCATATATTTT. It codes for CASSGNWLNSGNTIYF.

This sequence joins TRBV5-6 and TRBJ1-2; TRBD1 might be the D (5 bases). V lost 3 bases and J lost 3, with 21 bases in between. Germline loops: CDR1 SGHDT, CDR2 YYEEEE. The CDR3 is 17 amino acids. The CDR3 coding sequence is TGTGCCAGCAGCTGGATCAGTGGGGCAGGTTGGGACTATGGCTACACCTTC. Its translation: CASSWISGAGWDYGYTF.

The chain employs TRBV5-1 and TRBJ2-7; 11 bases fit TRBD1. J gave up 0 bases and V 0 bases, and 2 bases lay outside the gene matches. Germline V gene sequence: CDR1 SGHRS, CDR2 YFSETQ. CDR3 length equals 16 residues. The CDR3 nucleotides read TGCGCCAGCAGCTTGGCCGGGACAGGGGGCTCCTACGAGCAGTACTTC. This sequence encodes CASSLAGTGGSYEQYF.

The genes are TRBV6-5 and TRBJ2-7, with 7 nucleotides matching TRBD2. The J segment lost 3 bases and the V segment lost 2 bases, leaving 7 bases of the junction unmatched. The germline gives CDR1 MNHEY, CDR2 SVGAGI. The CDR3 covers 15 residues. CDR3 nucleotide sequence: TGTGCCAGCAGTTACGCAAGCGGACTAGACTACGAGCAGTACTTC. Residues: CASSYASGLDYEQYF.

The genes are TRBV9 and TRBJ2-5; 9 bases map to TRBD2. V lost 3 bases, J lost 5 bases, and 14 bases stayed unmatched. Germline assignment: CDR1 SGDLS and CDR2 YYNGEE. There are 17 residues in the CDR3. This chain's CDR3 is CASSDAPTLAGRETQYF. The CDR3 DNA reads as TGTGCCAGCAGCGACGCCCCCACGCTAGCGGGACGGGAGACCCAGTACTTC. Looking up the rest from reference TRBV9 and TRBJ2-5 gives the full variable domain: DSGVTQTPKHLITATGQRVTLRCSPRSGDLSVYWYQQSLDQGLQFLIQYYNGEERAKGNILERFSAQQFPDLHSELNLSSLELGDSALYFCASSDAPTLAGRETQYFGPGTRLLVL.

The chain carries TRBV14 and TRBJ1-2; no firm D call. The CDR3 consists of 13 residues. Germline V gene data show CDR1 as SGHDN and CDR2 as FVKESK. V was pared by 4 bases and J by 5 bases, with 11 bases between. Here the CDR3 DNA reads TGTGCCAGCAGCCCCCGTTCAGTTTATGGCTACACCTTC. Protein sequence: CASSPRSVYGYTF.

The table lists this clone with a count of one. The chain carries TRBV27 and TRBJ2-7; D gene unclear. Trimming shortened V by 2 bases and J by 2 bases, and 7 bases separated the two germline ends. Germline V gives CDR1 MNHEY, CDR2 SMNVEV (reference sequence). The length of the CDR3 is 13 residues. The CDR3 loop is CASSLGPAYEQYF. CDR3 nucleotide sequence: TGTGCCAGCAGTTTAGGACCCGCCTACGAGCAGTACTTC.

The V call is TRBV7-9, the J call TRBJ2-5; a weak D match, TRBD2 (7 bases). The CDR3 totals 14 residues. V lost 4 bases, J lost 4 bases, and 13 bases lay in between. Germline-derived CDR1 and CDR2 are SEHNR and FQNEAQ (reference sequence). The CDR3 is CASSSEGGLETQYF. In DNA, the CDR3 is TGTGCCAGCAGCTCCGAGGGGGGGCTAGAGACCCAGTACTTC.

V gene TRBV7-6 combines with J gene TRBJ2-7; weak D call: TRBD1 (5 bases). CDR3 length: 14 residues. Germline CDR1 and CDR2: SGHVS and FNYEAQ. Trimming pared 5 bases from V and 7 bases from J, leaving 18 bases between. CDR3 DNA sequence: TGTGCCAGCAGCCCCCGAGACAGTGGTGAGGAGCAGTACTTC. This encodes CASSPRDSGEEQYF.

CDR3 sequence reads: CASSGLAGNTQYF. The CDR3 nucleotides are TGTGCCAGCTCCGGACTAGCGGGTAATACGCAGTATTTT. This rearrangement joins TRBV9 to TRBJ2-3; 11 bases map to TRBD2. V dropped 7 bases and J dropped 7; count of bases not matched to a gene: 5. This CDR3 has 13 amino acids. Germline V gives CDR1 SGDLS, CDR2 YYNGEE.

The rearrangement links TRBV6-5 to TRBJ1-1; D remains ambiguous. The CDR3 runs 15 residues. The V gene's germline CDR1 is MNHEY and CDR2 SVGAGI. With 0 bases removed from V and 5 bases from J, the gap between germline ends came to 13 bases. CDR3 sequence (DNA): TGTGCCAGCAGTTACTCGATCTGGGGAAAGACTGAAGCTTTCTTT. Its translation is CASSYSIWGKTEAFF.

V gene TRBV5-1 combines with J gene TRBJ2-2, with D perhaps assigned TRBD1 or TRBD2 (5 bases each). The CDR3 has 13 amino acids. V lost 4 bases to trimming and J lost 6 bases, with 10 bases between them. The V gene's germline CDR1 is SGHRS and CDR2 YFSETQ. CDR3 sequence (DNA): TGCGCCAGCAGCCCCGAGGGGCCCGGGGAGCTGTTTTTT. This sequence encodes CASSPEGPGELFF.

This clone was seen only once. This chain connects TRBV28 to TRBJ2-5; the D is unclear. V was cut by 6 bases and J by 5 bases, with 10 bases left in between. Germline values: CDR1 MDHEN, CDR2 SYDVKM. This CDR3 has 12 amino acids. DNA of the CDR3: TGTGCCAGCAGGGTGTGGGGTGAGACCCAGTACTTC. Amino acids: CASRVWGETQYF.

CDR3 bases: TGCGCCAGCGCTCCCAGGCTAAGGGGGACTATCGATACCGGGGAGCTGTTTTTT. It yields the protein CASAPRLRGTIDTGELFF. The chain carries TRBV5-1 and TRBJ2-2, with D possibly TRBD2 on 7 matching bases. The CDR3 covers 18 residues. The germline V gene has CDR1 SGHRS and CDR2 YFSETQ. Trimming cost V 7 bases and J 5 bases, with 27 bases left between them.

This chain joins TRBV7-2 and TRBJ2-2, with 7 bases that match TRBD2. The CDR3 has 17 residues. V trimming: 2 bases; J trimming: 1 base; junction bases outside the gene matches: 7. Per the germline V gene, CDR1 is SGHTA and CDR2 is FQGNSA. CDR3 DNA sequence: TGTGCCAGCAGCTTAATACGGGGGGTTGGGAACACCGGGGAGCTGTTTTTT. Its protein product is CASSLIRGVGNTGELFF.

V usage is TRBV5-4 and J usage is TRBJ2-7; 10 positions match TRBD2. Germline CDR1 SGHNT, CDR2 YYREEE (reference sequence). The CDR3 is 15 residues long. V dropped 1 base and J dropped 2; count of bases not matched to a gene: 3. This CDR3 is CASSLNGLAAYEQYF. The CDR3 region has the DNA TGTGCCAGCAGCTTGAATGGACTAGCGGCCTACGAGCAGTACTTC.

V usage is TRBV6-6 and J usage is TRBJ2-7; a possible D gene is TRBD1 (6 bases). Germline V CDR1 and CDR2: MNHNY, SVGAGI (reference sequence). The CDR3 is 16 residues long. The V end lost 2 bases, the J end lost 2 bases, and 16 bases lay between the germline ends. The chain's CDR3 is CASSYGPDSATYEQYF. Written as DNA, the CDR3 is TGTGCCAGCAGTTACGGACCGGACAGCGCTACCTACGAGCAGTACTTC.

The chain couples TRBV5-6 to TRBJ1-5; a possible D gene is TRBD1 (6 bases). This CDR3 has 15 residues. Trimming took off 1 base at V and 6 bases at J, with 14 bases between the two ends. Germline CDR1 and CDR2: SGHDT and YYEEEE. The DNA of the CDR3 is TGTGCCAGCAGCTTGTACAGGGACGGCTTTCAGCCCCAGCATTTT. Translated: CASSLYRDGFQPQHF.

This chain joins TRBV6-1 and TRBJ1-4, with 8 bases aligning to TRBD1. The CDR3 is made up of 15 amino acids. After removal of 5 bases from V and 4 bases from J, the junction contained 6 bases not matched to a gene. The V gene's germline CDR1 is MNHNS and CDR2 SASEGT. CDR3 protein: CASSKTGVLNEKLFF. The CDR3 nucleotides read TGTGCCAGCAGTAAGACAGGGGTCCTTAATGAAAAACTGTTTTTT.

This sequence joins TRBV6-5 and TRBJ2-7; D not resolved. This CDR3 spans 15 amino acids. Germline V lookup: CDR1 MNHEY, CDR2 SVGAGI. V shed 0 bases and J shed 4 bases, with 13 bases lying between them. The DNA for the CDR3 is TGTGCCAGCAGTTACTCTCCAGTTAGTCTTTACGAGCAGTACTTC. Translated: CASSYSPVSLYEQYF.

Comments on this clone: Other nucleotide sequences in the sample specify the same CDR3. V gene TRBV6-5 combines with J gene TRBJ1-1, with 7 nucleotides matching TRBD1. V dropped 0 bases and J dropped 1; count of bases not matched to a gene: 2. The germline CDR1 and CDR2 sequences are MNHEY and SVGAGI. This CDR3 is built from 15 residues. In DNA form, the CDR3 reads TGTGCCAGCAGTTACTCGAGACAGGGGAACACTGAAGCTTTCTTT. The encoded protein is CASSYSRQGNTEAFF.

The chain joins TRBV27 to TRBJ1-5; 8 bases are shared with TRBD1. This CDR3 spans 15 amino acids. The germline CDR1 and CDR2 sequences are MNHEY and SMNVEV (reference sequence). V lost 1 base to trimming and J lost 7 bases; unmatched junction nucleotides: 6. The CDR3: CASSLYAGGVQPQHF. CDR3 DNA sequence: TGTGCCAGCAGTTTATACGCAGGGGGCGTGCAGCCCCAGCATTTT.

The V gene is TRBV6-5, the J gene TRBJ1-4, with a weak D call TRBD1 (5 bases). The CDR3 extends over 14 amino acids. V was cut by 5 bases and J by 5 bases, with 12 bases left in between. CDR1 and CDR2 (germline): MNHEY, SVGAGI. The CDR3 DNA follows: TGTGCCAGCAGTCCCGGACAAATAAATGAAAAACTGTTTTTT. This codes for CASSPGQINEKLFF.

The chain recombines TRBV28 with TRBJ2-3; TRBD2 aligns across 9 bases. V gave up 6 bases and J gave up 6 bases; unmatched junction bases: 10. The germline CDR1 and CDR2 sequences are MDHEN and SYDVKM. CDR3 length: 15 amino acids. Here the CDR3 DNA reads TGTGCCAGCAGCAGTAGCGGGGGCGCCGCGGATACGCAGTATTTT. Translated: CASSSSGGAADTQYF.